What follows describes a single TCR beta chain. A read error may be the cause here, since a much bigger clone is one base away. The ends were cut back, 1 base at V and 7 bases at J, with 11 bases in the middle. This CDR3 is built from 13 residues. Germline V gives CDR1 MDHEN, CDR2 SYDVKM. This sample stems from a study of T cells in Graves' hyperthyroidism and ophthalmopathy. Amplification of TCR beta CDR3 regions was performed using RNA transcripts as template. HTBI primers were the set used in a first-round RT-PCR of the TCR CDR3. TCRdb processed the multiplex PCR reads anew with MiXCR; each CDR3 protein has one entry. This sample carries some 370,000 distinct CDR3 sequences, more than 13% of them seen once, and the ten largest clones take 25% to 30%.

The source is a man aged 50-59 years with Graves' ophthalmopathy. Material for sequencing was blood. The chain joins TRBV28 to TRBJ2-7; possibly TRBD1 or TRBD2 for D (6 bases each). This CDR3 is CASSLSGAGEQYF. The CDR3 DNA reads TGTGCCAGCAGTTTATCGGGGGCGGGGGAGCAGTACTTC. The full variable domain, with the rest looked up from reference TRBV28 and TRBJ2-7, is DVKVTQSSRYLVKRTGEKVFLECVQDMDHENMFWYRQDPGLGLRLIYFSYDVKMKEKGDIPEGYSVSREKKERFSLILESASTNQTSMYLCASSLSGAGEQYFGPGTRLTVT.